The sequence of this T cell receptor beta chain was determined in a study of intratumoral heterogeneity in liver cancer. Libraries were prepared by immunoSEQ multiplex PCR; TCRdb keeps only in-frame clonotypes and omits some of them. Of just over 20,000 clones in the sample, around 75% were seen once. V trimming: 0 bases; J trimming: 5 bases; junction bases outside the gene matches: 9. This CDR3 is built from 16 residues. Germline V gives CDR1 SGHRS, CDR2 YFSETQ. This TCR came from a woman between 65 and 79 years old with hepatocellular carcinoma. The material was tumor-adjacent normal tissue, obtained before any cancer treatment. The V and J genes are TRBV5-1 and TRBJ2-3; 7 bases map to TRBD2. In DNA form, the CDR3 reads TGCGCCAGCAGCTTGGGGGTGAACCGGGAGGAAGATACGCAGTATTTT. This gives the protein CASSLGVNREEDTQYF.